This paragraph reports one T cell receptor (beta chain). Only in-frame clones appear in the TCRdb table, and some are missing; sequencing was by immunoSEQ multiplex PCR. The sample lists fewer than 300,000 clones; 87% were seen once. Treatment indicated: about 20 received Ad26.COV2.S at low or high dose, single or two shots; several received placebo; per-sample allocation not given. Following the first vaccine or placebo injection, samples were taken on day 63. It was an adult aged 18-55 years in Boston who was the donor. The data are from a study of Ad26.COV2.S vaccination and SARS-CoV-2 variants. CDR1 SEHNR and CDR2 FQNEAQ come from the germline V gene (reference sequence). This CDR3 has 16 residues. Trimming removed 5 bases from V and 4 bases from J, with 18 bases in between.

The rearrangement links TRBV7-9 to TRBJ2-1; a possible D gene is TRBD2 (6 bases). This material consisted of peripheral blood, taken in a trial of Ad26.COV2.S vaccine versus placebo. The clonotype was recovered from a person between 18 and 59 years old who received the Ad26.COV2.S COVID-19 vaccine or a placebo. CDR3 DNA: TGTGCCAGCAGCGGACCCGGGACTGTTATTTACAATGAGCAGTTCTTC. It translates to CASSGPGTVIYNEQFF.